This entry describes one T cell receptor beta chain. This sample stems from a study of blood T cell repertoires in COVID-19. Study as a whole: T cells, B-cell-depleted T cells, or PBMCs provided the cDNA or gDNA that served as material.

Everyone who took part was roughly 18 to 89 years old, and they came from about two dozen US areas. Categorization into cohorts depended on clinical history that participants reported. The table came from immunoSEQ multiplex PCR; TCRdb's copy has only in-frame clones and leaves some out. The table has just over 300,000 clones, around 87% seen once. The CDR3 runs 18 residues. The trim removed 2 bases at V and 2 bases at J, leaving 12 bases unmatched. The germline V gene has CDR1 SGHDT and CDR2 YYEEEE. This clonotype was obtained from a woman in her late teens or twenties with acute COVID-19. The J gene is TRBJ2-4, the V gene TRBV5-6; 8 nucleotides align to TRBD1. The sample was PBMCs or T cells enriched from blood (not recorded which). The CDR3 bases are TGTGCCAGCAGCTTCCTCTCAGGGGGCGTTTTAACCAAAAACATTCAGTACTTC. The encoded protein is CASSFLSGGVLTKNIQYF.